Each of the 21 T cell receptor beta chains below was sequenced from the same sample in a study of blood T cell repertoires in COVID-19. The protocol was immunoSEQ multiplex PCR, while the TCRdb copy is restricted to in-frame clones and leaves out a portion. Of 200,000 or so clones in the sample, roughly 80% were seen once. The sample comprised peripheral blood. The receptors were sampled from a human donor in a cohort sampled during active COVID-19.

This chain joins TRBV5-1 and TRBJ2-2; 7 bases align to TRBD2. Germline CDR1 and CDR2: SGHRS and YFSETQ. The V and J ends lost 2 bases and 5 bases, in that order; junction bases with no gene match: 12. This CDR3 has 17 amino acids. The CDR3 nucleotides are TGCGCCAGCAGCTTTTTGCTAGGCGGGAGTGGTACCGGGGAGCTGTTTTTT. Its protein is CASSFLLGGSGTGELFF.

In its sample, this clone was seen many times. In DNA, the CDR3 is TGTGCCAGCAGCCCGATACAGGGATATAGGTTATATGGCTACACCTTC. The encoded protein is CASSPIQGYRLYGYTF. The J gene is TRBJ1-2, the V gene TRBV11-2; TRBD1 is a possible D gene (6 bases). Germline V CDR1 and CDR2: SGHAT, FQNNGV. Trimming cost V 5 bases and J 5 bases, with 21 bases left between them. The CDR3 covers 16 residues. Filled out from reference TRBV11-2 and TRBJ1-2, the complete variable domain reads EAGVAQSPRYKIIEKRQSVAFWCNPISGHATLYWYQQILGQGPKLLIQFQNNGVVDDSQLPKDRFSAERLKGVDSTLKIQPAKLEDSAVYLCASSPIQGYRLYGYTFGSGTRLTVV.

The J gene is TRBJ2-1, the V gene TRBV7-8; 7 nucleotides line up with TRBD1. Losses at the gene ends were 5 bases for V and 1 base for J; bases not matched to a gene: 5. The germline gives CDR1 SGHVS, CDR2 FQNEAQ. This CDR3 contains 15 residues. CDR3 bases: TGTGCCAGCAGCCCCCAGACAGGGTCCTACAATGAGCAGTTCTTC. Translated: CASSPQTGSYNEQFF.

The chain is built from TRBV6-5 and TRBJ1-5, with 8 bases lining up with TRBD1. This CDR3 is built from 15 residues. V was pared by 6 bases and J by 7 bases, with 11 bases of the junction left unmatched. Germline loops: CDR1 MNHEY, CDR2 SVGAGI. The CDR3 DNA follows: TGTGCCAGCAGAAGACTGACAGGGGCTGACCAGCCCCAGCATTTT. The encoded protein is CASRRLTGADQPQHF.

The chain has TRBV19 and TRBJ1-5; D not resolved. Germline V gives CDR1 LNHDA, CDR2 SQIVND (reference sequence). This CDR3 has 12 amino acids. Trimming stripped 3 bases from V and 4 bases from J, with 4 bases between. CDR3 amino acids: CASSIYNQPQHF. CDR3 nucleotide sequence: TGTGCCAGTAGTATCTATAATCAGCCCCAGCATTTT.

This clone has at least ten counts. The CDR3 spells CASSQNPPQELNTEAFF. The CDR3 coding sequence is TGCGCCAGCAGCCAAAACCCCCCACAGGAATTGAACACTGAAGCTTTCTTT. The chain has TRBV4-1 and TRBJ1-1; tentatively, D is TRBD1 (5 bases). The ends were cut back, 2 bases at V and 0 bases at J, with 16 bases in the middle. The length of the CDR3 is 17 residues. Germline lookup yields CDR1 MGHRA and CDR2 YSYEKL.

The CDR3 spells CASSLVASGGEQYV. The CDR3 DNA sequence: TGTGCCAGCAGCTTAGTTGCTAGCGGGGGTGAGCAGTACGTC. The gene calls are TRBV11-1 and TRBJ2-7, with 10 bases fitting TRBD2. V lost 1 base and J lost 7; bases outside the gene matches: 4. Germline CDR1 and CDR2: SGHAT and FQDESV (reference sequence). The CDR3 length is 14 residues.

V usage is TRBV2 and J usage is TRBJ1-2, with D unresolved. This CDR3 is built from 13 residues. Germline lookup yields CDR1 SNHLY and CDR2 FYNNEI. The V end lost 5 bases, the J end lost 3 bases, and 10 bases lay between the germline ends. CDR3 in DNA: TGTGCCAGCAGTTCTGACACCGACTATGGCTACACCTTC. Its protein product is CASSSDTDYGYTF.

Only a few counts were recorded for this clone. The V and J genes are TRBV2 and TRBJ2-4; possibly TRBD2 for D (6 bases). CDR3 length equals 15 residues. The germline V and J ends were trimmed by 3 bases and 1 base, with 10 bases remaining between them. CDR1 is SNHLY and CDR2 is FYNNEI in the germline V gene. The CDR3 here is CASSEVGRAKNIQYF. The CDR3 DNA sequence: TGTGCCAGCAGTGAGGTGGGGAGGGCCAAAAACATTCAGTACTTC.

V and J are TRBV7-9 and TRBJ2-2; 7 bases fit TRBD2. The J segment lost 4 bases and the V segment lost 6 bases, leaving 8 bases of the junction unmatched. The CDR3 runs to 15 residues. Looked up from germline, CDR1 is SEHNR and CDR2 is FQNEAQ (reference sequence). The CDR3 nucleotides are TGTGCCAGCAGTCAAGGACTAGTTGGCACCGGGGAGCTGTTTTTT. Protein sequence: CASSQGLVGTGELFF.

The chain joins TRBV19 to TRBJ2-1; TRBD1 agrees at 8 bases. The germline V gene has CDR1 LNHDA and CDR2 SQIVND (reference sequence). V lost 5 bases and J lost 0; bases outside the gene matches: 12. This CDR3 has 18 amino acids. CDR3 loop: CASSVAQGAVSSYNEQFF. In nucleotides, the CDR3 is TGTGCCAGTAGTGTAGCCCAGGGGGCAGTGAGCTCCTACAATGAGCAGTTCTTC.

The chain has TRBV5-1 and TRBJ2-7; TRBD1 matches at 7 bases. V gave up 2 bases and J gave up 0 bases; unmatched junction bases: 11. There are 17 residues in the CDR3. Germline loops: CDR1 SGHRS, CDR2 YFSETQ. CDR3 DNA sequence: TGCGCCAGCAGCTTAAGGGGGCGAACCTTAAGCTCCTACGAGCAGTACTTC. This codes for CASSLRGRTLSSYEQYF.

This clone was picked up one time. The chain uses TRBV3-1 (or the pseudogene TRBV3-2) and TRBJ1-3, with D unresolved. V was pared by 0 bases and J by 6 bases, with 6 bases between. This CDR3 is built from 13 residues. Germline assignment: CDR1 LGHDT and CDR2 YNNKEL (reference sequence). This CDR3 is CASSQDIPNTIYF. The CDR3 region has the DNA TGTGCCAGCAGCCAAGATATCCCAAACACCATATATTTT.

The gene calls are TRBV5-4 and TRBJ2-2; D might be TRBD2 (6 bases). V was cut by 1 base and J by 4 bases, with 14 bases left in between. Germline V lookup: CDR1 SGHNT, CDR2 YYREEE (reference sequence). The CDR3 is made up of 16 amino acids. CDR3 protein: CASSLQYGGFTGELFF. In nucleotides, the CDR3 is TGTGCCAGCAGCTTGCAATACGGAGGGTTCACCGGGGAGCTGTTTTTT.

The chain recombines TRBV25-1 with TRBJ2-2, with TRBD1 identical over 7 bases. J gave up 8 bases and V 2 bases, and 5 bases lay outside the gene matches. The CDR3 contains 14 residues. The germline CDR1 and CDR2 sequences are MGHDK and SYGVNS. The CDR3, as DNA: TGTGCCAGCAGTGAAGACAGGGCGGATGGGGAGCTGTTTTTT. It encodes CASSEDRADGELFF.

This clone was seen only once. V usage is TRBV5-5 and J usage is TRBJ2-4; 8 bases align to TRBD2. Germline V gene sequence: CDR1 SGHKS, CDR2 YYEKEE (reference sequence). The CDR3 consists of 17 residues. J lost 7 bases, V lost 3 bases, and 15 bases had no gene match. The CDR3 is CASSWSGRGGRVNIQYF. The CDR3 DNA reads as TGTGCCAGCAGCTGGAGTGGACGGGGGGGCCGTGTTAACATTCAGTACTTC.

V gene TRBV29-1 combines with J gene TRBJ2-2; D gene unclear. CDR1 SQVTM and CDR2 ANQGSEA come from the germline V gene. This CDR3 is 12 amino acids long. Trimming stripped 3 bases from V and 7 bases from J, with 9 bases between. CDR3 nucleotide sequence: TGCAGCGTTGATGTCACAAGCGGGGAGCTGTTTTTT. Translated: CSVDVTSGELFF.

This clone appeared a few times. J is TRBJ2-3 and V is TRBV24-1; D is unclear. This CDR3 is 14 amino acids long. V lost 5 bases and J 2 bases, leaving 10 bases between the germline ends. In germline, CDR1 is KGHDR, CDR2 SFDVKD. CDR3 protein: CATSVGELTDTQYF. The CDR3 DNA reads as TGTGCCACCAGTGTTGGAGAACTCACAGATACGCAGTATTTT.

The chain carries TRBV5-5 and TRBJ2-7, with D perhaps matching TRBD2 (5 bases). Germline V gives CDR1 SGHKS, CDR2 YYEKEE (reference sequence). V was clipped by 3 bases and J by 2 bases, with 12 bases between them. The CDR3 consists of 14 residues. This CDR3 reads CASSSGLITYEQYF. In nucleotides, the CDR3 is TGTGCCAGCAGCTCGGGATTGATCACCTACGAGCAGTACTTC.

Worth noting for this clone: This sample includes further DNA sequences coding for the same CDR3. The V call is TRBV11-2, the J call TRBJ1-5; D unclear. This CDR3 is 13 amino acids long. V shed 0 bases and J shed 4 bases, with 4 bases lying between them. Germline assignment: CDR1 SGHAT and CDR2 FQNNGV. This chain's CDR3 is CASSLERNQPQHF. The CDR3 coding sequence is TGTGCCAGCAGCTTAGAACGGAATCAGCCCCAGCATTTT.

This clone was recorded a few times. The gene calls are TRBV6-1 and TRBJ1-2; D uncertain. The CDR3 is made up of 13 amino acids. Per germline, CDR1 MNHNS and CDR2 SASEGT. V shed 1 base and J shed 4 bases, with 7 bases lying between them. The CDR3 DNA follows: TGTGCCAGCAGTGAAGGGGCGACCTATGGCTACACCTTC. As protein: CASSEGATYGYTF.